Listed here is a single T cell receptor beta chain. Other DNA sequences within the sample encode an identical CDR3. The V end lost 0 bases, the J end lost 0 bases, and 6 bases lay between the germline ends. CDR1 is MNHEY and CDR2 is SVGAGI in the germline V gene. This CDR3 spans 15 amino acids. These data belong to a study of shared clonotypes between healthy human individuals. The assay was immunoSEQ multiplex PCR, and TCRdb's table has in-frame clones only and misses some. The sample includes a few million clones, 85% to 95% of them seen just once. The chain links TRBV6-5 to TRBJ1-5; D remains ambiguous. This TCR derives from a man aged 18 to 30 in good health. The specimen sequenced was naive CD4+ T cells sorted from blood. Subset of the sample: CD45RA+ positively selected. CDR3 DNA: TGTGCCAGCAGTTACTCGGGGAGTAGCAATCAGCCCCAGCATTTT. It encodes CASSYSGSSNQPQHF.